The sequence of this T cell receptor (beta chain) was determined in a study of beta chain features in type 1 diabetes. Overall study: The patient and healthy donor groups were comparable for age, gender and cell yields.

The isolated RNA, all of it, was reverse transcribed, so expressed TCRB transcripts were what got sequenced. Assay: immunoSEQ multiplex PCR; the TCRdb copy retains only in-frame clones and omits some. Among about 38,000 clones listed, 64% were seen once. About this clone itself: Its antigen is unidentified.

Germline V gives CDR1 SQVTM, CDR2 ANQGSEA. CDR3 size: 14 residues. Trimming stripped 5 bases from V and 3 bases from J, with 16 bases between. General study points: Insertions at VDJ junctions were less frequent in type 1 diabetes patients. These patients also deleted more nucleotides at the same junctions.

The clonotype was recovered from a woman in her twenties or thirties in good health. The V call is TRBV29-1, the J call TRBJ1-1; D is perhaps TRBD1 (5 bases). The sequenced sample consisted of Tregs from blood. The CDR3 DNA sequence: TGCAGCGTTTCGCAGGGAAGGAAACACACTGAAGCTTTCTTT. Translating it yields CSVSQGRKHTEAFF.